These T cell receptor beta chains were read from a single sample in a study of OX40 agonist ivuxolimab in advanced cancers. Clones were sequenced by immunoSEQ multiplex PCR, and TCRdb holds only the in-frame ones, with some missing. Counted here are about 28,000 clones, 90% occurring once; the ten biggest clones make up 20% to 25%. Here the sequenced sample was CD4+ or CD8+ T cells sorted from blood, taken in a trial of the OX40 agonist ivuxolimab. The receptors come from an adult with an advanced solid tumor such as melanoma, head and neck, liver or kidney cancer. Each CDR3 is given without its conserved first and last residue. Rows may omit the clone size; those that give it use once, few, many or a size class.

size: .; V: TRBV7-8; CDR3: ASSPGLAGAYEQY
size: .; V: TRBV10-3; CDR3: AISEGTAASFGANVLT
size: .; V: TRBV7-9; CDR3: ASLETGGSNYGYT
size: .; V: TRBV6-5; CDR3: ASSLGQAGYNEQF
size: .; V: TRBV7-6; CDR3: ASSLIGGEQF
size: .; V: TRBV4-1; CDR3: ASSHPGAYEQY
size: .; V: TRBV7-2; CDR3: ASSLEPYGLDPYEQY
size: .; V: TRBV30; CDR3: AWSVLSTDTQY
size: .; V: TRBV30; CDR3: AWSLQGPPYSGANVLT
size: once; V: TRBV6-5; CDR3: ASREGYGYT
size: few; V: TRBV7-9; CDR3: ASSPRQRVVSNEQF
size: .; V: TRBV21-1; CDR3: ASSNRVFGDTQY
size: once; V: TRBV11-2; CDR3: ASSFAGTSGRTHEQY
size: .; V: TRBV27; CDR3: ASSPGGTLYGYT
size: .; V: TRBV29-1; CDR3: SVEGGSFYEQY
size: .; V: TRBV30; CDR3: AWSVGTSVYEQY
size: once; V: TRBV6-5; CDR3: ASSYWGNTEAF
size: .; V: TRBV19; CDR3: ASSTQGAKTYEQY
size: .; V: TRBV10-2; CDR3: ASRPRLAGGVGAPYEQY
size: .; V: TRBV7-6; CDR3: ASSLAERGWGNEQF
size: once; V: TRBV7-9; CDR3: ASSATDDSDSYEQY
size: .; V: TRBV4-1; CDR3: ASSQGPNTGELF
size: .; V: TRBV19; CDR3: ASRGLAALGSYEQY
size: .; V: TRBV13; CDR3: ASSDRDRGISVDGYT
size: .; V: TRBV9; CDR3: ASSVSFWGLNTEAF
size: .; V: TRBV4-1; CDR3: ASSQYPPGTSGRHTGELF
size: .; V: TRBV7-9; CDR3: ASSSGYGYT
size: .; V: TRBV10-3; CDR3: AISEPGLSNTGELF
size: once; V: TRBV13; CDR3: ASSSRDRGGNEQF
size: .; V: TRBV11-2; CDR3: ASSSREREDRNIQY
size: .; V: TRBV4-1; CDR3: ASSQFRLAGGTYEQY
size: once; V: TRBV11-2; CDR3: ASSLVIAGSYNEQF
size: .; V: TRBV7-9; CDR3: ASSRIQGLEGNTIY
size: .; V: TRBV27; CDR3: ASSKRDYNSPLH
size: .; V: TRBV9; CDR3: ASSVAWDSQETQY
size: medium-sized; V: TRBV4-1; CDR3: ASSQGGTTYEQY
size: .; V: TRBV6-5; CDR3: ASSYSRGKYYEQY
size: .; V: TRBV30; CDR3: AWTVPGVDQPQH
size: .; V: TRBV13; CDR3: ASSSERGRDTQY
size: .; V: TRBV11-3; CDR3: ASSLGFQSYEQY
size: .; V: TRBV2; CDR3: ASTRASGNTGELF
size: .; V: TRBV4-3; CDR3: ASSQRTGATSAGPDGYT
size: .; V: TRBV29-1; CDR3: SVEEGHNTYEQY
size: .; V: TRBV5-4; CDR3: ASSSGWGENSPLH
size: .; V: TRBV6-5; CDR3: ASRDSSNYGYT
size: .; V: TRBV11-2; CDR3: ASSSGTKAF
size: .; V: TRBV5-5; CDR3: ASSWTSGSEQF
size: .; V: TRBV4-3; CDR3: ASSLLHRGIDNEQF
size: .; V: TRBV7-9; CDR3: ASSFGIAINNEQF
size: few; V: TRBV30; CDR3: AWSVPGLGYEQY
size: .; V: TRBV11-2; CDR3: ASRSTGDYGYT
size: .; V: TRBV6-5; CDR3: ASSDRGRGNIQY
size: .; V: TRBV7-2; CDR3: ASSLPIENTEAF
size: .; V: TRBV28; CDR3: ASSFGGLGVSYEQY
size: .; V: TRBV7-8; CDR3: ASSLENRGRTEAF